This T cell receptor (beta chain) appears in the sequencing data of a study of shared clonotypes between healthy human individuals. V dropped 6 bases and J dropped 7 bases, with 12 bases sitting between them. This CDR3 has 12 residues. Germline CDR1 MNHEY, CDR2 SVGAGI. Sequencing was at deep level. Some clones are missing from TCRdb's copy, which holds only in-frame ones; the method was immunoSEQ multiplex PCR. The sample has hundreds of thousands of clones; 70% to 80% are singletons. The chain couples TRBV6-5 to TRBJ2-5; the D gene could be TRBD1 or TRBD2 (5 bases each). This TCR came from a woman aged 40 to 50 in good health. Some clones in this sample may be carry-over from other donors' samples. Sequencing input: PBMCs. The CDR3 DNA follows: TGTGCCAGCAGAGACGGGGCGGGGACCCAGTACTTC. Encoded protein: CASRDGAGTQYF.